This TCR beta chain comes out of a study of beta chain features in type 1 diabetes. CDR1 and CDR2 (germline): SGHRS, YFSETQ. Deletions cut 1 base from V and 5 bases from J, with 7 bases between. This CDR3 has 13 residues. A CD45RO/CCR7/CD25/CD127/CD95/CD27 panel sorted naive, central memory, regulatory and stem cell-like memory CD4+ cells. TCRB transcripts that were expressed got sequenced, as all of the isolated RNA had been reverse transcribed. Assay: immunoSEQ multiplex PCR; the TCRdb copy retains only in-frame clones and omits some. Counted here are about 450,000 clones, 9.5% to 12% occurring once; the ten biggest clones make up about 0.042%.

Material for sequencing was naive CD4+ T cells from blood. This TCR was recovered from a woman aged 18-29 years in good health. The V call is TRBV5-1, the J call TRBJ2-1; D is undetermined. CDR3 protein: CASSLQADNEQFF. The CDR3 nucleotides read TGCGCCAGCAGCTTGCAAGCCGACAATGAGCAGTTCTTC. The variable domain in full, completed from reference TRBV5-1 and TRBJ2-1, reads KAGVTQTPRYLIKTRGQQVTLSCSPISGHRSVSWYQQTPGQGLQFLFEYFSETQRNKGNFPGRFSGRQFSNSRSEMNVSTLELGDSALYLCASSLQADNEQFFGPGTRLTVL.